This entry lists 12 T cell receptor beta chains sequenced from one sample in a study of control samples from healthy donors and cancer patients. Clones were read by immunoSEQ multiplex PCR, and TCRdb kept only the in-frame ones, dropping some. The repertoire includes 130,000 to 150,000 clones, 80% to 95% of them detected once, and about 10% sits in the top ten. Sequenced input: blood. Source of these receptors: a man between 25 and 39 years old in good health.

This clone was recorded only once. The chain recombines TRBV12-5 with TRBJ1-5; maybe TRBD1 (6 bases). Germline CDR1 reads LGHNT; CDR2 reads FRNRAP. The CDR3 consists of 13 residues. V was pared by 7 bases and J by 5 bases, with 12 bases between. The CDR3 DNA follows: TGTGCTAGTGCCCGGGAGGGGGATCAGCCCCAGCATTTT. Translated, it gives CASAREGDQPQHF.

This clone was detected once. DNA for the CDR3: TGCGCCAGCAGCTTGAGTTGGGGAATCCAACTCTATGGCTACACCTTC. This encodes CASSLSWGIQLYGYTF. The V call is TRBV5-1, the J call TRBJ1-2; D is undetermined. The germline V and J ends were trimmed by 1 base and 4 bases, with 17 bases remaining between them. The CDR3 length is 16 residues. The germline CDR1 and CDR2 sequences are SGHRS and YFSETQ.

Here the CDR3 DNA reads TGTGCCAGCAGACGTCACAGGGGTGGGGCCAACGTCCTGACTTTC. This sequence encodes CASRRHRGGANVLTF. This chain uses TRBV28 with TRBJ2-6; TRBD1 matches at 7 bases. V was clipped by 6 bases and J by 3 bases; unmatched bases: 5. Germline CDR1 reads MDHEN; CDR2 reads SYDVKM. The CDR3 runs to 15 residues.

The chain carries TRBV7-2 and TRBJ1-3; the D is unclear. There are 15 residues in the CDR3. Germline lookup yields CDR1 SGHTA and CDR2 FQGNSA. Trimming took 2 bases from V and 3 from J, leaving 11 bases between them. The CDR3 coding sequence is TGTGCCAGCAGCTTAAGGGTTGTCATTGGAAACACCATATATTTT. Amino acids: CASSLRVVIGNTIYF.

This clone was seen more than once but under ten times. V and J are TRBV24-1 and TRBJ2-4, with 8 bases aligning to TRBD1. The germline V gene encodes CDR1 KGHDR and CDR2 SFDVKD. V trimming: 10 bases; J trimming: 9 bases; junction bases outside the gene matches: 10. This CDR3 comprises 13 residues. Here the CDR3 DNA reads TGTGCCACGCAACAGACAGGGGAAGGCATTCAGTACTTC. Translating gives CATQQTGEGIQYF.

The chain is built from TRBV6-2 or TRBV6-3 and TRBJ2-3; 10 bases map to TRBD2. The junction had 6 bases not matched to a gene; V was cut back by 6 bases and J by 3 bases. Germline-derived CDR1 and CDR2 are MNHEY and SVGEGT. The CDR3 runs to 15 residues. DNA of the CDR3: TGTGCCAGCAGCCTACTAGCGGGACTAACAGATACGCAGTATTTT. Residues: CASSLLAGLTDTQYF.

The chain joins TRBV25-1 to TRBJ2-7; D call uncertain. The CDR3 totals 12 residues. V was shortened by 8 bases and J by 2 bases, with 10 bases between the two germline ends. CDR1 and CDR2 (germline): MGHDK, SYGVNS. CDR3 residues: CASSSTTYEQYF. CDR3 DNA sequence: TGTGCCAGCTCCAGTACTACCTACGAGCAGTACTTC.

The gene calls are TRBV10-3 and TRBJ1-2; no clear D gene. The germline V gene has CDR1 ENHRY and CDR2 SYGVKD. The CDR3 consists of 16 residues. Deletions cut 3 bases from V and 7 bases from J, with 21 bases between. The CDR3 DNA sequence: TGTGCCATCAGTGATTTTAAGGTGCGGTCCTTAGTTGGCTACACCTTC. It encodes CAISDFKVRSLVGYTF.

The chain combines TRBV10-3 with TRBJ1-4; D perhaps matches TRBD1 (5 bases). The germline V gene encodes CDR1 ENHRY and CDR2 SYGVKD. Trimming shortened V by 6 bases and J by 6 bases, and 11 bases separated the two germline ends. The CDR3 sequence is 13 residues long. Written as DNA, the CDR3 is TGTGCCATCAGAGGACACGGCGATGAAAAACTGTTTTTT. This codes for CAIRGHGDEKLFF.

The V and J genes are TRBV6-4 and TRBJ2-5; 14 bases are a match to TRBD2. CDR3 length: 16 residues. V shed 4 bases and J 3 bases; nucleotides not matched to a gene: 4. Germline V gene sequence: CDR1 MRHNA, CDR2 SNTAGT. Here the CDR3 reads CASSVGTSGREETQYF. For the CDR3, the DNA is TGTGCCAGCAGTGTAGGGACTAGCGGGAGAGAAGAGACCCAGTACTTC.

Only one count was recorded for this clone. In DNA, the CDR3 is TGTGCCAGCAGCCTCGTAAGGAGCTCCTACAATGAGCAGTTCTTC. It yields the protein CASSLVRSSYNEQFF. The rearrangement links TRBV5-4 to TRBJ2-1, with D uncertain. V was cut by 4 bases and J by 0 bases, with 11 bases left in between. This CDR3 is built from 15 residues. Germline loops: CDR1 SGHNT, CDR2 YYREEE (reference sequence).

The V gene is TRBV19, the J gene TRBJ1-5, with 9 nucleotides matching TRBD1. V lost 6 bases, J lost 8 bases, and 32 bases stayed unmatched. Germline V lookup: CDR1 LNHDA, CDR2 SQIVND (reference sequence). CDR3 length equals 22 residues. The CDR3: CASSNKHPPGTGLWYRPEPQHF. In DNA form, the CDR3 reads TGTGCCAGTAGCAATAAACATCCCCCCGGGACAGGGTTGTGGTACCGACCTGAGCCCCAGCATTTT.